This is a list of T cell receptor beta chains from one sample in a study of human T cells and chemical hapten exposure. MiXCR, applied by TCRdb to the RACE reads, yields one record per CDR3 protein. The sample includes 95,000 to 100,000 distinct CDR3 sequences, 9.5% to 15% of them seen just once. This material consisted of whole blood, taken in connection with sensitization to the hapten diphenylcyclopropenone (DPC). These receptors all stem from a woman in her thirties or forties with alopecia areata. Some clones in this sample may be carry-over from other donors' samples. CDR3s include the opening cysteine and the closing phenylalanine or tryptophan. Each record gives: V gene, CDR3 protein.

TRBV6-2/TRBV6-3 CASTLSGATYEQYF
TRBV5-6 CASSLGLPVLLNTEAFF
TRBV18 CASSVGSVDEQYF
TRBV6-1 CASSESQGRTNIQYF
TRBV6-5 CASSYSGRYEQYF
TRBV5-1 CASSAGLAGPSYNEQFF
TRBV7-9 CASNSPGPSYNEQFF
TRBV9 CASSVLGQDEQYF
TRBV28 CASVTSGAYNEQFF
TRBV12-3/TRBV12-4 CASSLGTGAQPQHF
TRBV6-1 CASILAAGGSYNEQFF
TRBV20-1 CSAGRPGAGVYEQYF
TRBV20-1 CSARTGSPGQPQHF
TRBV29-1 CSVAGQGGQPQHF